The clone carrying this T cell receptor (beta chain) was seen more than once but under ten times. Within the sample, other DNA sequences also encode this same CDR3. The record originates from a study of blood T cell repertoires in COVID-19. Study-level information: In each case, the material was cDNA or gDNA derived from T cells, B-cell-depleted T cells, or PBMCs.

Original processing notes: Nucleated cell number was recorded as an estimate derived from reference gene primer amplification. Repertoires were generated with immunoSEQ multiplex PCR, while TCRdb's copy carries only in-frame clones and drops some. The V and J calls and clone size are taken from that table; D and trimming were inferred from the DNA. The sample holds some 330,000 clones, around 83% seen once. From germline, CDR1 is SGHNT and CDR2 YENEEA. The germline V and J ends were trimmed by 2 bases and 5 bases, with 15 bases remaining between them. The CDR3 totals 15 residues. The sequence was obtained from a woman aged 50 to 60 who had recovered from COVID-19. The sequencing sample was made of PBMCs or T cells enriched from blood (not recorded which). The chain combines TRBV11-3 with TRBJ1-1, with D possibly being TRBD1 (6 bases). The CDR3 region is CASSLRGGGGTEAFF. CDR3 DNA sequence: TGTGCCAGCAGCTTACGTGGGGGAGGGGGGACTGAAGCTTTCTTT.